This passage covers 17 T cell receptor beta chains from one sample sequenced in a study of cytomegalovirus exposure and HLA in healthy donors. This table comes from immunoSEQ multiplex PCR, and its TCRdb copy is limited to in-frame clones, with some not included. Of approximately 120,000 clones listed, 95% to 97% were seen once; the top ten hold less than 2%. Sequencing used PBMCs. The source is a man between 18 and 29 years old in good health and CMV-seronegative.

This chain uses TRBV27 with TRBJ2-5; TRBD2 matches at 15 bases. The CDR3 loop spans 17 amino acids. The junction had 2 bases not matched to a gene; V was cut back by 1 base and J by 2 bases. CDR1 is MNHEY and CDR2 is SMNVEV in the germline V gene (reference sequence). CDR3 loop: CASSLFGLAGGQETQYF. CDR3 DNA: TGTGCCAGCAGTTTATTCGGACTAGCGGGAGGGCAAGAGACCCAGTACTTC.

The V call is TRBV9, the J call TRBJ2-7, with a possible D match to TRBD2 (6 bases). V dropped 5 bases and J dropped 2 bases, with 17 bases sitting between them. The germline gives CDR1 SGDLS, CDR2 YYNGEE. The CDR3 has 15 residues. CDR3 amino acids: CASSPVVGGPYEQYF. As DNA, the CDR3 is TGTGCCAGCAGTCCAGTGGTGGGAGGCCCCTACGAGCAGTACTTC.

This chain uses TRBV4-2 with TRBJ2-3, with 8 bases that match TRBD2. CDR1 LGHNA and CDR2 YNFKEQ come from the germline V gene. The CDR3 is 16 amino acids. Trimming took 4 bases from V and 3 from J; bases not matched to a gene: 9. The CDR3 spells CASSPATSGITDTQYF. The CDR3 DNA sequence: TGTGCCAGCAGCCCAGCCACTAGCGGAATTACAGATACGCAGTATTTT.

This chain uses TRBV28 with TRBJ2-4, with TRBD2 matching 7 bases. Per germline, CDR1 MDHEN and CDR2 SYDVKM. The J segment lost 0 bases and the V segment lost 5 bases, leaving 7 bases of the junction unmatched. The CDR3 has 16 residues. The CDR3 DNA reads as TGTGCCAGCAGTATAAGCGGGGCATTAGCCAAAAACATTCAGTACTTC. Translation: CASSISGALAKNIQYF.

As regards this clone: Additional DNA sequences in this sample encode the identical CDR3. CDR3: CATQGLDYGYTF. The CDR3 DNA reads TGTGCCACACAGGGGTTAGACTATGGCTACACCTTC. J is TRBJ1-2 and V is TRBV19; TRBD1 matches at 7 bases. V dropped 10 bases and J dropped 3; count of bases not matched to a gene: 5. Germline V gene lookup returns CDR1 LNHDA and CDR2 SQIVND (reference sequence). The CDR3 runs to 12 residues.

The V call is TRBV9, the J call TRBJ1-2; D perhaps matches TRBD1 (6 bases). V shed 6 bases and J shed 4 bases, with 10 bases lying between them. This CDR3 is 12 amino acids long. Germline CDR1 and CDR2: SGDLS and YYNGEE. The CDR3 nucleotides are TGTGCCAGCAATCAGGGGACCTATGGCTACACCTTC. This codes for CASNQGTYGYTF. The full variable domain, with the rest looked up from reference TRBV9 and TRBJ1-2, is DSGVTQTPKHLITATGQRVTLRCSPRSGDLSVYWYQQSLDQGLQFLIQYYNGEERAKGNILERFSAQQFPDLHSELNLSSLELGDSALYFCASNQGTYGYTFGSGTRLTVV.

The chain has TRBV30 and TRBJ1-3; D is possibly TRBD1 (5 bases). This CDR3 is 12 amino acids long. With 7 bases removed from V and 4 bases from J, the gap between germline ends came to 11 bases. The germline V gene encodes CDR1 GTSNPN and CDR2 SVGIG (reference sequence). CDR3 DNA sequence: TGTGCCTTAGGGGCAAGGGGAAACACCATATATTTT. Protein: CALGARGNTIYF.

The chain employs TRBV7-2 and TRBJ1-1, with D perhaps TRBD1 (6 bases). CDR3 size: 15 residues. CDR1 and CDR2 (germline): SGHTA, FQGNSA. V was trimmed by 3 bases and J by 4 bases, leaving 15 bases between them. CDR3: CASSFSTGIGTEAFF. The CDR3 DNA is TGTGCCAGCAGCTTCTCCACAGGGATAGGCACTGAAGCTTTCTTT.

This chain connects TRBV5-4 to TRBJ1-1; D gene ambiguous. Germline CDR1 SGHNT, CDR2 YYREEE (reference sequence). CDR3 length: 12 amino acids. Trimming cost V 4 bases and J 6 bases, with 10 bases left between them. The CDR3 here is CASSSTPSEAFF. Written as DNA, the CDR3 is TGTGCCAGCAGCAGTACACCATCTGAAGCTTTCTTT.

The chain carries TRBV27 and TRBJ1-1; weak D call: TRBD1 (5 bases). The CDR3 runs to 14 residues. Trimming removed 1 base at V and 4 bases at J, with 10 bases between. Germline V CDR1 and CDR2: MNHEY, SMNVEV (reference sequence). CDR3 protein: CASSLWGVGTEAFF. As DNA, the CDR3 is TGTGCCAGCAGTTTATGGGGGGTCGGCACTGAAGCTTTCTTT.

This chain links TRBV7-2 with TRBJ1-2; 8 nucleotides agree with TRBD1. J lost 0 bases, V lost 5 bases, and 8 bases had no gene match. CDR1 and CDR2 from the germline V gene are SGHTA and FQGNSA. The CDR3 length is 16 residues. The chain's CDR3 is CASSRDRQGTNYGYTF. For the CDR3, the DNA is TGTGCCAGCAGCCGAGACAGACAGGGGACTAACTATGGCTACACCTTC.

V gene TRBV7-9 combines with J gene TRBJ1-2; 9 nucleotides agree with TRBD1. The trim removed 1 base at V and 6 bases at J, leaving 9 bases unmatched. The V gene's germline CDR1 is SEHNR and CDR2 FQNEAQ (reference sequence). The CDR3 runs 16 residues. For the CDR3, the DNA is TGTGCCAGCAGCTTAGGTGGGACAGGGCCGGTCCATGGCTACACCTTC. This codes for CASSLGGTGPVHGYTF. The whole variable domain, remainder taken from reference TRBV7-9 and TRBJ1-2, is DTGVSQNPRHKITKRGQNVTFRCDPISEHNRLYWYRQTLGQGPEFLTYFQNEAQLEKSRLLSDRFSAERPKGSFSTLEIQRTEQGDSAMYLCASSLGGTGPVHGYTFGSGTRLTVV.

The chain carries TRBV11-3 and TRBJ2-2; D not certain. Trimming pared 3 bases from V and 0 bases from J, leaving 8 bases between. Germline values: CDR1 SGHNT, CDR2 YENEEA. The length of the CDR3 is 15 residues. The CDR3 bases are TGTGCCAGCAGCTTCGGGTCTGCGAACACCGGGGAGCTGTTTTTT. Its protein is CASSFGSANTGELFF. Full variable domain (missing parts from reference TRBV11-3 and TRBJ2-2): EAGVVQSPRYKIIEKKQPVAFWCNPISGHNTLYWYLQNLGQGPELLIRYENEEAVDDSQLPKDRFSAERLKGVDSTLKIQPAELGDSAVYLCASSFGSANTGELFFGEGSRLTVL.

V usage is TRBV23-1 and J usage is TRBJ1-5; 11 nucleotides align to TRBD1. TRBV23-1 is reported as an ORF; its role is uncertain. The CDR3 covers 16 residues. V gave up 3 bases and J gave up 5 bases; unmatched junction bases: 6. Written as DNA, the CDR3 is TGCGCCAGCAGTCATTCCTGGGACAGGGGGTATCAGCCCCAGCATTTT. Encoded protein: CASSHSWDRGYQPQHF.

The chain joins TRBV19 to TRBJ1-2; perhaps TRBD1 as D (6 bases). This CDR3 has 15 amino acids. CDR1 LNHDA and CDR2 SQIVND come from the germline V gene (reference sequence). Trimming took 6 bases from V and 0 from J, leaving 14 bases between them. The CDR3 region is CASSTTGHANYGYTF. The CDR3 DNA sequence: TGTGCCAGTAGCACTACGGGACATGCTAACTATGGCTACACCTTC.

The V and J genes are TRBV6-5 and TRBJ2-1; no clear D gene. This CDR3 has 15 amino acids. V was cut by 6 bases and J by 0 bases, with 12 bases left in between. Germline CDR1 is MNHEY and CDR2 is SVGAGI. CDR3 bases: TGTGCCAGCAGCCGAGTCCGAAGCTCCTACAATGAGCAGTTCTTC. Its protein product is CASSRVRSSYNEQFF.

CDR3 DNA sequence: TGTGCCAGTAGTGACCGGGACAGGGCAGGGGAGACCCAGTACTTC. This translates into CASSDRDRAGETQYF. The genes are TRBV19 and TRBJ2-5, with 9 bases matching TRBD1. Trimming at V came to 5 bases and at J to 5 bases, leaving 9 bases not matched to a gene. CDR1 LNHDA and CDR2 SQIVND come from the germline V gene (reference sequence). The CDR3 is 15 amino acids.